Presented here are 20 T cell receptor beta chains from one specimen sequenced in a study of T cell responses to AZD1222 COVID-19 vaccine. Generated by immunoSEQ multiplex PCR, the TCRdb table keeps only in-frame clones and is missing some. The data contain about 55,000 clones, 80% to 90% of them singletons. Source: peripheral blood, taken on day 0 of AZD1222 vaccination. Receptor source: an adult in good health.

The chain has TRBV11-1 and TRBJ2-1; TRBD2 is a possible D gene (5 bases). V lost 2 bases to trimming and J lost 7 bases, with 15 bases between them. This CDR3 comprises 15 residues. Germline CDR1 SGHAT, CDR2 FQDESV (reference sequence). The DNA of the CDR3 is TGTGCCAGCAGCTTAAGCCGGACCCCGGGGAATGAGCAGTTCTTC. This codes for CASSLSRTPGNEQFF. The variable domain in full, completed from reference TRBV11-1 and TRBJ2-1, reads EAEVAQSPRYKITEKSQAVAFWCDPISGHATLYWYRQILGQGPELLVQFQDESVVDDSQLPKDRFSAERLKGVDSTLKIQPAELGDSAMYLCASSLSRTPGNEQFFGPGTRLTVL.

V and J are TRBV7-3 and TRBJ2-1, with D perhaps being TRBD1 or TRBD2 (5 bases each). This CDR3 region has 12 residues. V was clipped by 5 bases and J by 8 bases, with 10 bases between them. Germline V gives CDR1 SGHTA, CDR2 FQGTGA. The CDR3 DNA reads as TGTGCCAGCAGCCTGGGGCGGGATGAGCAGTTCTTC. It encodes CASSLGRDEQFF.

The chain carries TRBV27 and TRBJ2-2; 7 bases map to TRBD1. Germline-derived CDR1 and CDR2 are MNHEY and SMNVEV (reference sequence). Trimming took 6 bases from V and 7 from J; bases not matched to a gene: 14. The CDR3 contains 16 residues. CDR3: CASSPRPTGFVGELFF. The CDR3 nucleotides read TGTGCCAGCAGCCCCCGCCCGACAGGGTTCGTCGGGGAGCTGTTTTTT.

The V and J genes are TRBV12-3 or TRBV12-4 and TRBJ1-1, with unresolved D. The CDR3 runs to 13 residues. V dropped 3 bases and J dropped 0 bases, with 5 bases sitting between them. The CDR3 bases are TGTGCCAGCAGTTTCTTAGTGAACACTGAAGCTTTCTTT. Translation: CASSFLVNTEAFF.

The chain is built from TRBV7-9 and TRBJ2-1; tentatively, D is TRBD2 (6 bases). This CDR3 is built from 14 residues. From germline, CDR1 is SEHNR and CDR2 FQNEAQ (reference sequence). V was cut by 2 bases and J by 9 bases, with 14 bases left in between. CDR3 region: CASSLPEHGGEQFF. CDR3 sequence (DNA): TGTGCCAGCAGCTTACCCGAACACGGGGGTGAGCAGTTCTTC.

The chain combines TRBV19 with TRBJ1-1; D ambiguous. Trimming took 8 bases from V and 3 from J, leaving 16 bases between them. Germline values: CDR1 LNHDA, CDR2 SQIVND (reference sequence). The CDR3 totals 14 residues. CDR3 protein: CASRKDGVYTEAFF. CDR3 DNA sequence: TGTGCCAGTCGGAAGGACGGAGTGTACACTGAAGCTTTCTTT.

This chain joins TRBV18 and TRBJ2-5; D is perhaps TRBD2 (5 bases). The CDR3 sequence is 13 residues long. Germline values: CDR1 KGHSH, CDR2 LQKENI. The V end lost 6 bases, the J end lost 2 bases, and 10 bases lay between the germline ends. Here the CDR3 reads CASSPTIQETQYF. DNA of the CDR3: TGTGCCAGCTCCCCGACTATACAAGAGACCCAGTACTTC.

The chain joins TRBV28 to TRBJ1-6; possibly TRBD1 for D (5 bases). This CDR3 has 12 amino acids. V lost 8 bases and J lost 7, with 9 bases in between. Germline V gene sequence: CDR1 MDHEN, CDR2 SYDVKM. As DNA, the CDR3 is TGTGCCAGCCAGGGATGGAATTCACCCCTCCACTTT. This sequence encodes CASQGWNSPLHF.

This clone was seen once. The chain couples TRBV7-3 to TRBJ2-1; 9 bases line up with TRBD1. Germline loops: CDR1 SGHTA, CDR2 FQGTGA. Trimming removed 5 bases from V and 0 bases from J; junction bases left unmatched: 11. This CDR3 has 18 residues. Here the CDR3 reads CASSPRGTGSLSYNEQFF. CDR3 nucleotide sequence: TGTGCCAGCAGCCCGAGGGGGACAGGGAGCCTCTCCTACAATGAGCAGTTCTTC.

The chain joins TRBV7-3 to TRBJ2-1; 7 bases match TRBD1. The V segment lost 2 bases and the J segment 9 bases; nucleotides outside the gene matches: 4. CDR1 is SGHTA and CDR2 is FQGTGA in the germline V gene. The CDR3 sequence is 13 residues long. The CDR3 DNA follows: TGTGCCAGCAGCTTACCAGGGGGTGGTGAGCAGTTCTTC. Translated, it gives CASSLPGGGEQFF. Full variable domain (outside the CDR3, taken from reference TRBV7-3 and TRBJ2-1): GAGVSQTPSNKVTEKGKYVELRCDPISGHTALYWYRQSLGQGPEFLIYFQGTGAADDSGLPNDRFFAVRPEGSVSTLKIQRTERGDSAVYLCASSLPGGGEQFFGPGTRLTVL.

The chain recombines TRBV19 with TRBJ1-6; D is uncertain. This CDR3 spans 14 amino acids. Germline V gene data show CDR1 as LNHDA and CDR2 as SQIVND (reference sequence). Trimming took 2 bases from V and 7 from J, leaving 9 bases between them. This CDR3 reads CASSIRPRNSPLHF. In nucleotides, the CDR3 is TGTGCCAGTAGTATACGGCCGCGCAATTCACCCCTCCACTTT.

The CDR3 bases are TGTGCCAGCAGCTCCCCCCCCACTAGCGGGTCGACAGATACGCAGTATTTT. Translating gives CASSSPPTSGSTDTQYF. The chain is built from TRBV7-2 and TRBJ2-3; 9 bases align to TRBD2. The CDR3 length is 17 residues. The germline V gene encodes CDR1 SGHTA and CDR2 FQGNSA. After removal of 4 bases from V and 3 bases from J, the junction contained 11 bases not matched to a gene.

The rearrangement links TRBV5-5 to TRBJ1-6; TRBD1 is a possible D gene (5 bases). CDR3 length: 16 residues. Germline CDR1 reads SGHKS; CDR2 reads YYEKEE (reference sequence). Trimming pared 4 bases from V and 7 bases from J, leaving 18 bases between. The CDR3 reads CASSMGRGRLNSPLHF. CDR3 nucleotides: TGTGCCAGCAGCATGGGGCGCGGACGGCTAAATTCACCCCTCCACTTT.

This clone appeared once. The chain uses TRBV9 and TRBJ1-3, with 8 bases that match TRBD1. CDR3 size: 15 residues. With 3 bases clipped from V and 1 base from J, the junction kept 3 bases outside the gene matches. Looked up from germline, CDR1 is SGDLS and CDR2 is YYNGEE. The DNA of the CDR3 is TGTGCCAGCAGCGCGACAGGGGTATCTGGAAACACCATATATTTT. As protein: CASSATGVSGNTIYF.

The chain carries TRBV28 and TRBJ2-3; D tentatively fits TRBD1 or TRBD2 (5 bases each). The CDR3 extends over 14 amino acids. Trimming pared 3 bases from V and 8 bases from J, leaving 15 bases between. CDR1 and CDR2 from the germline V gene are MDHEN and SYDVKM. The CDR3 nucleotides read TGTGCCAGCAGTTTCACCTCAGGGACCGGTACGCAGTATTTT. This encodes CASSFTSGTGTQYF.

The chain couples TRBV11-1 to TRBJ1-2; D uncertain. Deletions cut 3 bases from V and 2 bases from J, with 7 bases between. CDR1 and CDR2 from the germline V gene are SGHAT and FQDESV (reference sequence). The length of the CDR3 is 13 residues. CDR3 protein: CASSFDGNYGYTF. DNA of the CDR3: TGTGCCAGCAGCTTCGACGGGAACTATGGCTACACCTTC.

The chain uses TRBV7-3 and TRBJ2-1; D tentatively fits TRBD1 or TRBD2 (5 bases each). The germline V gene has CDR1 SGHTA and CDR2 FQGTGA. V was pared by 4 bases and J by 6 bases, with 10 bases between. This CDR3 is built from 13 residues. The CDR3 coding sequence is TGTGCCAGCAGCTCCGGGACCGCCAATGAGCAGTTCTTC. It codes for CASSSGTANEQFF.

The chain joins TRBV7-8 to TRBJ2-5; possible D gene TRBD1, 6 bases. There are 14 residues in the CDR3. Germline V gives CDR1 SGHVS, CDR2 FQNEAQ. Trimming stripped 6 bases from V and 7 bases from J, with 18 bases between. The CDR3 coding sequence is TGTGCCAGCAGTTCCGGGACATTTACCGCGACCCAGTACTTC. Protein product: CASSSGTFTATQYF.

Here the CDR3 reads CASSLGGSGETQYF. In DNA form, the CDR3 reads TGTGCCAGCAGCTTGGGAGGGAGCGGTGAGACCCAGTACTTC. The V call is TRBV7-3, the J call TRBJ2-5, with TRBD2 identical over 7 bases. From germline, CDR1 is SGHTA and CDR2 FQGTGA. Losses at the gene ends were 3 bases for V and 5 bases for J; bases not matched to a gene: 6. This CDR3 region has 14 residues.

The genes are TRBV19 and TRBJ2-7, with D unresolved. V was clipped by 5 bases and J by 0 bases, with 11 bases between them. Germline V CDR1 and CDR2: LNHDA, SQIVND (reference sequence). CDR3 length equals 14 residues. Here the CDR3 reads CASSFRASSYEQYF. CDR3 sequence (DNA): TGTGCCAGTAGTTTCCGGGCTTCCTCCTACGAGCAGTACTTC.